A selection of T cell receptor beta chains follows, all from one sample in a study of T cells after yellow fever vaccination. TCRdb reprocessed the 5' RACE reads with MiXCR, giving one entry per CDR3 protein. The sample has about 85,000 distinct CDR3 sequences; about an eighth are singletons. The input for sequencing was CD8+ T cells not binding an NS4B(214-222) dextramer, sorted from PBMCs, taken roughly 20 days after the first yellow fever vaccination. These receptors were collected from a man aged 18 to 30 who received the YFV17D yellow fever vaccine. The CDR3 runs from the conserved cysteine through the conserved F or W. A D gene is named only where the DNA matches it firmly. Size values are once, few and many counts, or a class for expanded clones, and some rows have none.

CDR3: CASRAQGNTGELFF
DNA: TGTGCCAGCAGGGCTCAGGGTAACACCGGGGAGCTGTTTTTT
size: few
J: TRBJ2-2
V: TRBV7-3
D: -

CDR3: CASSLYSGALYEQYF
DNA: TGTGCCAGCAGCCTATACAGCGGGGCCCTCTACGAGCAGTACTTC
size: -
J: TRBJ2-7
V: TRBV7-6
D: TRBD2

CDR3: CASSGDYTDTQYF
DNA: TGTGCCAGCAGTGGGGACTACACAGATACGCAGTATTTT
size: few
J: TRBJ2-3
V: TRBV25-1
D: TRBD2

CDR3: CSATTGILAEKLFF
DNA: TGCAGTGCTACGACAGGGATTTTGGCTGAAAAACTGTTTTTT
size: -
J: TRBJ1-4
V: TRBV20-1
D: TRBD1

CDR3: CASSLYGYTEAFF
DNA: TGCGCCAGCAGCTTGTACGGATACACTGAAGCTTTCTTT
size: -
J: TRBJ1-1
V: TRBV5-1
D: -

CDR3: CASSSANVLTF
DNA: TGTGCCAGCAGCTCGGCCAACGTCCTGACTTTC
size: -
J: TRBJ2-6
V: TRBV7-9
D: -

CDR3: CATSSQSSYNEQFF
DNA: TGTGCCACCAGCAGTCAGAGCTCCTACAATGAGCAGTTCTTC
size: -
J: TRBJ2-1
V: TRBV15
D: -

CDR3: CATSRVGGVPGNEQFF
DNA: TGTGCCACCAGCAGAGTTGGGGGGGTCCCCGGCAATGAGCAGTTCTTC
size: -
J: TRBJ2-1
V: TRBV15
D: TRBD2

CDR3: CASSYVRGDEAFF
DNA: TGTGCCAGCAGTTATGTCAGAGGGGATGAAGCTTTCTTT
size: few
J: TRBJ1-1
V: TRBV6-5
D: -

CDR3: CASSYASGWVMGRETQYF
DNA: TGTGCCAGCAGTTACGCCTCCGGGTGGGTCATGGGCCGGGAGACCCAGTACTTC
size: many
J: TRBJ2-5
V: TRBV6-5
D: -

CDR3: CASSLNGGGTQYF
DNA: TGTGCCAGCAGCTTGAATGGCGGGGGAACGCAGTATTTT
size: -
J: TRBJ2-3
V: TRBV5-4
D: TRBD2

CDR3: CASSFGASVLNEQFF
DNA: TGTGCCAGCAGTTTTGGAGCAAGTGTCCTGAATGAGCAGTTCTTC
size: -
J: TRBJ2-1
V: TRBV12-3/TRBV12-4
D: -

CDR3: CASSQDILAGGYTDTQYF
DNA: TGCGCCAGCAGCCAAGATATCCTAGCGGGGGGATACACAGATACGCAGTATTTT
size: few
J: TRBJ2-3
V: TRBV4-3
D: TRBD2

CDR3: CASSLDPGKYEQYF
DNA: TGTGCCAGCAGCTTAGACCCGGGAAAATACGAGCAGTACTTC
size: many
J: TRBJ2-7
V: TRBV7-9
D: -

CDR3: CASSFTAGHQETQYF
DNA: TGTGCCAGCAGTTTTACAGCGGGGCACCAAGAGACCCAGTACTTC
size: many
J: TRBJ2-5
V: TRBV6-2/TRBV6-3
D: TRBD2

CDR3: CASSQEFRLAAYNEQFF
DNA: TGCGCCAGCAGCCAAGAATTTCGACTAGCGGCCTACAATGAGCAGTTCTTC
size: -
J: TRBJ2-1
V: TRBV4-3
D: TRBD2

CDR3: CASSATGQGIYNEQFF
DNA: TGTGCCAGTAGCGCGACGGGACAGGGGATCTACAATGAGCAGTTCTTC
size: -
J: TRBJ2-1
V: TRBV19
D: TRBD1

CDR3: CASSLPLGSYNEQFF
DNA: TGCGCCAGCAGCCTTCCCCTAGGTTCCTACAATGAGCAGTTCTTC
size: few
J: TRBJ2-1
V: TRBV4-1
D: -

CDR3: CSVPSRRGGGDTQYF
DNA: TGCAGCGTTCCGTCGAGGAGGGGAGGCGGAGATACGCAGTATTTT
size: -
J: TRBJ2-3
V: TRBV29-1
D: -

CDR3: CSVGGFPETQYF
DNA: TGCAGCGTTGGCGGGTTTCCGGAGACCCAGTACTTC
size: -
J: TRBJ2-5
V: TRBV29-1
D: -

CDR3: CASKGGTTGAGELFF
DNA: TGCGCCAGCAAGGGCGGAACCACCGGCGCCGGGGAGCTGTTTTTT
size: -
J: TRBJ2-2
V: TRBV10-2
D: -

CDR3: CASSYSEGPYEQYF
DNA: TGTGCCAGCAGTTACTCCGAAGGCCCCTACGAGCAGTACTTC
size: few
J: TRBJ2-7
V: TRBV6-2/TRBV6-3
D: -

CDR3: CSSSFVAGGYEQYF
DNA: TGTTCCAGCAGCTTCGTCGCGGGGGGATACGAGCAGTACTTC
size: once
J: TRBJ2-7
V: TRBV11-1
D: TRBD2

CDR3: CASSLYRDGPSSYEQYF
DNA: TGTGCCAGCAGTCTGTACAGGGATGGGCCTAGCTCCTACGAGCAGTACTTC
size: -
J: TRBJ2-7
V: TRBV12-3/TRBV12-4
D: -

CDR3: CASSEGTGVNYGYTF
DNA: TGCGCCAGCAGCGAAGGGACAGGGGTTAACTATGGCTACACCTTC
size: few
J: TRBJ1-2
V: TRBV5-1
D: TRBD1

CDR3: CASSSDRARTF
DNA: TGTGCCAGCAGCTCCGACAGGGCTAGGACCTTC
size: few
J: TRBJ1-2
V: TRBV7-9
D: TRBD1

CDR3: CASRGTGGFIGELFF
DNA: TGTGCCAGCAGGGGGACAGGGGGCTTTATCGGGGAGCTGTTTTTT
size: -
J: TRBJ2-2
V: TRBV6-1
D: TRBD1

CDR3: CASSHRTGANGELFF
DNA: TGTGCCAGCAGCCACCGGACAGGGGCGAACGGGGAGCTGTTTTTT
size: -
J: TRBJ2-2
V: TRBV4-2
D: TRBD1

CDR3: CASSSALQGSVYEQFF
DNA: TGTGCCAGCAGTTCTGCCTTGCAGGGTTCGGTTTATGAGCAGTTCTTC
size: -
J: TRBJ2-1
V: TRBV27
D: -

CDR3: CASSLAVEGEQYF
DNA: TGTGCCAGCAGCTTAGCCGTGGAGGGGGAGCAGTACTTC
size: few
J: TRBJ2-7
V: TRBV7-9
D: -

CDR3: CASRFRDNTGELFF
DNA: TGTGCCAGCAGATTTAGGGACAACACCGGGGAGCTGTTTTTT
size: -
J: TRBJ2-2
V: TRBV9
D: -

CDR3: CASTRWASGSYEQYF
DNA: TGTGCCAGCACACGTTGGGCTAGCGGCTCCTACGAGCAGTACTTC
size: -
J: TRBJ2-7
V: TRBV7-6
D: TRBD2

CDR3: CASSYSDYTDTQYF
DNA: TGTGCCAGCAGTTACAGCGATTACACAGATACGCAGTATTTT
size: -
J: TRBJ2-3
V: TRBV6-2/TRBV6-3
D: -

CDR3: CAWSLGGYYNEQFF
DNA: TGTGCCTGGAGTTTGGGAGGGTACTACAATGAGCAGTTCTTC
size: -
J: TRBJ2-1
V: TRBV30
D: TRBD2

CDR3: CASGQHTYNEQFF
DNA: TGTGCCAGCGGTCAACATACTTACAATGAGCAGTTCTTC
size: -
J: TRBJ2-1
V: TRBV28
D: -

CDR3: CASSHGRANYGYTF
DNA: TGCGCCAGCAGCCACGGACGAGCTAACTATGGCTACACCTTC
size: -
J: TRBJ1-2
V: TRBV4-3
D: -

CDR3: CASSYPQRGWRAAYEQYF
DNA: TGTGCCAGCAGTTACCCCCAGAGGGGATGGCGGGCTGCCTACGAGCAGTACTTC
size: -
J: TRBJ2-7
V: TRBV6-2/TRBV6-3
D: -

CDR3: CASSQEELGDTEAFF
DNA: TGTGCCAGCAGCCAAGAGGAATTGGGGGACACTGAAGCTTTCTTT
size: -
J: TRBJ1-1
V: TRBV4-2
D: -

CDR3: CASSAVGGTDTQYF
DNA: TGCGCCAGCAGCGCAGTCGGGGGCACAGATACGCAGTATTTT
size: -
J: TRBJ2-3
V: TRBV4-1
D: -

CDR3: CASSQFQGGSDNEQFF
DNA: TGTGCCAGCAGCCAATTCCAGGGCGGGAGCGACAATGAGCAGTTCTTC
size: -
J: TRBJ2-1
V: TRBV4-2
D: TRBD2

CDR3: CASSQVRAPTYEQYF
DNA: TGCGCCAGCAGCCAAGTCCGGGCCCCCACCTACGAGCAGTACTTC
size: many
J: TRBJ2-7
V: TRBV4-1
D: -

CDR3: CAISEGGDRESSYNEQFF
DNA: TGTGCCATCAGTGAGGGGGGTGACAGGGAGAGCTCCTACAATGAGCAGTTCTTC
size: few
J: TRBJ2-1
V: TRBV10-3
D: TRBD1

CDR3: CASGGQGVDTQYF
DNA: TGTGCCAGCGGCGGACAGGGGGTCGATACGCAGTATTTT
size: few
J: TRBJ2-3
V: TRBV9
D: TRBD1

CDR3: CASSQTGVNTGELFF
DNA: TGCGCCAGCAGCCAGACAGGGGTTAACACCGGGGAGCTGTTTTTT
size: -
J: TRBJ2-2
V: TRBV4-1
D: TRBD1

CDR3: CASSSHSGGIETQYF
DNA: TGTGCCAGCAGCTCCCATAGCGGGGGCATAGAGACCCAGTACTTC
size: few
J: TRBJ2-5
V: TRBV11-2
D: TRBD2

CDR3: CASSAGEPYEQYF
DNA: TGTGCCAGCAGTGCGGGCGAACCCTACGAGCAGTACTTC
size: -
J: TRBJ2-7
V: TRBV6-1
D: -

CDR3: CASSPKETGHYGYTF
DNA: TGTGCCAGCAGTCCGAAGGAGACAGGGCACTATGGCTACACCTTC
size: few
J: TRBJ1-2
V: TRBV6-2/TRBV6-3
D: TRBD1

CDR3: CASSRDGASYEQYF
DNA: TGTGCCAGCAGCAGGGACGGAGCCTCCTACGAGCAGTACTTC
size: few
J: TRBJ2-7
V: TRBV7-6
D: -

CDR3: CASSQGTGDGTDTQYF
DNA: TGTGCCAGCAGCCAGGGGACAGGGGATGGCACAGATACGCAGTATTTT
size: few
J: TRBJ2-3
V: TRBV7-3
D: TRBD1

CDR3: CASSLDLAGGLTDTQYF
DNA: TGTGCCAGCAGCTTAGACCTAGCGGGGGGCCTCACAGATACGCAGTATTTT
size: few
J: TRBJ2-3
V: TRBV7-6
D: TRBD2

CDR3: CASSFEANEQFF
DNA: TGTGCCAGCAGCTTCGAAGCGAATGAGCAGTTCTTC
size: -
J: TRBJ2-1
V: TRBV11-2
D: -

CDR3: CASSHGKSVYNEQFF
DNA: TGTGCCAGCAGCCACGGGAAAAGCGTCTACAATGAGCAGTTCTTC
size: -
J: TRBJ2-1
V: TRBV7-8
D: -

CDR3: CASSFSTGSNYGYTF
DNA: TGTGCCAGCAGTTTCTCGACAGGATCTAACTATGGCTACACCTTC
size: few
J: TRBJ1-2
V: TRBV12-3/TRBV12-4
D: -